The rows below give T cell receptor beta chains drawn from one sample of a study of cytomegalovirus exposure and HLA in healthy donors. Produced via immunoSEQ multiplex PCR; TCRdb's table is partial and in-frame only. The sample carries some 170,000 clones, roughly 70% recorded once. The specimen was PBMCs. The source of these receptors is a young woman in good health and CMV-seronegative. Both conserved end residues are part of each CDR3. Fields, in order: J gene, V gene, clone size, CDR3 length, D gene, CDR3 DNA, CDR3 protein. A D gene is named only where the DNA matches it firmly. The size entry is marked missing in some rows and otherwise reads once, few, many or a size class.

>TRBJ1-2|TRBV10-3|few|13|-
TGTGCCATCAGGACAGACGACAACTATGGCTACACCTTC
CAIRTDDNYGYTF
>TRBJ2-3|TRBV14|-|17|TRBD2
TGTGCCAGCAGCCAAGAAATCGGGGGGGCCGGAGAAGATACGCAGTATTTT
CASSQEIGGAGEDTQYF
>TRBJ2-2|TRBV5-8|few|17|TRBD2
TGTGCCAGCAGCTTGTTAGCTAGCGGGAGTTACACCGGGGAGCTGTTTTTT
CASSLLASGSYTGELFF
>TRBJ1-1|TRBV15|once|13|-
TGTGCCACCAGTTTCAGGCCGGACACTGAAGCTTTCTTT
CATSFRPDTEAFF
>TRBJ2-7|TRBV7-2|-|15|TRBD1
TGTGCCAGCAGCCTGACAGGGGTGAGCTCCTACGAGCAGTACTTC
CASSLTGVSSYEQYF
>TRBJ2-2|TRBV6-5|once|16|-
TGTGCCAGCAGTTACGCGCAGGGTCGGCCGACCGGGGAGCTGTTTTTT
CASSYAQGRPTGELFF
>TRBJ1-6|TRBV13|few|14|-
TGTGCCAGCAGCCTGACACCTTATAATTCACCCCTCCACTTT
CASSLTPYNSPLHF
>TRBJ1-1|TRBV7-9|-|13|-
TGTGCCAGCAGCTTTGTAATGAACACTGAAGCTTTCTTT
CASSFVMNTEAFF
>TRBJ2-5|TRBV2|-|13|TRBD2
TGTGCCAGCAGTGGTGGACTAGCTGGGACCCAGTACTTC
CASSGGLAGTQYF
>TRBJ1-2|TRBV4-3|few|15|-
TGCGCCAGCAGCCAAGCCCAAAGCGCTAACTATGGCTACACCTTC
CASSQAQSANYGYTF
>TRBJ1-5|TRBV6-7|-|13|-
TGTGCCAGCGCAGAGGAGGGGAGTCAGCCCCAGCATTTT
CASAEEGSQPQHF
>TRBJ1-3|TRBV4-3|-|14|-
TGCGCCAGCAGCCAAGTCGACAGGCCGAACACCATATATTTT
CASSQVDRPNTIYF
>TRBJ1-5|TRBV7-8|few|12|-
TGTGCCAGCTCCGACGGGAATCAGCCCCAGCATTTT
CASSDGNQPQHF
>TRBJ2-2|TRBV27|-|16|-
TGTGCCAGCAGTCCTGGGGCAGGGACTTACACCGGGGAGCTGTTTTTT
CASSPGAGTYTGELFF
>TRBJ2-1|TRBV27|-|16|TRBD2
TGTGCCAGCAGTTTATCGATCCCTAGCGGGGGAAATGAGCAGTTCTTC
CASSLSIPSGGNEQFF
>TRBJ1-2|TRBV28|-|14|-
TGTGCCAGCAGTTTCTACCCCGGAGACTATGGCTACACCTTC
CASSFYPGDYGYTF
>TRBJ1-4|TRBV7-9|-|14|TRBD1
TGTGCCAGCAGCTTAGCAGGACAGGGGGAAAAACTGTTTTTT
CASSLAGQGEKLFF
>TRBJ1-6|TRBV6-6|-|15|-
TGTGCCAGCAGTTACAGCTCCGACTATAATTCACCCCTCCACTTT
CASSYSSDYNSPLHF
>TRBJ2-5|TRBV5-1|-|12|-
TGCGCCAGCAGCTTCACAGAAGAGACCCAGTACTTC
CASSFTEETQYF
>TRBJ1-4|TRBV11-2|-|16|-
TGTGCCAGCAGCTCCAACAGGGTTTCCAGACCGGAAAAACTGTTTTTT
CASSSNRVSRPEKLFF
>TRBJ1-2|TRBV6-1|-|14|-
TGTGCCAGCAGTAACGGGGTGGCCTCCTATGGCTACACCTTC
CASSNGVASYGYTF
>TRBJ2-1|TRBV9|-|12|-
TGTGCCAGCGGGGCTTACTACAATGAGCAGTTCTTC
CASGAYYNEQFF
>TRBJ1-1|TRBV18|-|11|-
TGTGCCAGCTCGGCAGTCACTGAAGCTTTCTTT
CASSAVTEAFF
>TRBJ2-2|TRBV5-1|few|13|-
TGCGCCACCCAGCAGGGAAACACCGGGGAGCTGTTTTTT
CATQQGNTGELFF
>TRBJ1-4|TRBV5-5|once|14|-
TGTGCCAGCAGGAAACCGGGGGGGGATGAAAAACTGTTTTTT
CASRKPGGDEKLFF
>TRBJ2-1|TRBV7-9|-|16|TRBD2
TGTGCCAGCAGCCCCCCCGGGACTAGCGGCTACAATGAGCAGTTCTTC
CASSPPGTSGYNEQFF
>TRBJ1-1|TRBV19|-|13|TRBD1
TGTGCCAGTAGTTGGACAGGGGAAACTGAAGCTTTCTTT
CASSWTGETEAFF
>TRBJ1-1|TRBV7-9|few|16|-
TGTGCCAGCAGCTTAGAAACTTACGTTGTGAACACTGAAGCTTTCTTT
CASSLETYVVNTEAFF
>TRBJ1-3|TRBV7-9|-|14|-
TGTGCCAGCAGCCAAGACAGGTCTGGAAACACCATATATTTT
CASSQDRSGNTIYF
>TRBJ2-5|TRBV7-8|-|14|-
TGTGCCAGCAGCCAGGGAAGGCTACGCGAGACCCAGTACTTC
CASSQGRLRETQYF
>TRBJ2-7|TRBV7-2|few|16|TRBD2
TGTGCCAGCAGCCCGGGGGTAGCGGGAGGTAACTACGAGCAGTACTTC
CASSPGVAGGNYEQYF
>TRBJ1-1|TRBV19|-|14|-
TGTGCCAGTAGTATCTGGGGGGTGAACACTGAAGCTTTCTTT
CASSIWGVNTEAFF
>TRBJ2-3|TRBV14|few|16|-
TGTGCCAGCAGCCCCCGGACTACCACCGCGGGAGATACGCAGTATTTT
CASSPRTTTAGDTQYF
>TRBJ1-2|TRBV2|-|12|-
TGTGCCAGCATGGGTGAGGGTTATGGCTACACCTTC
CASMGEGYGYTF
>TRBJ2-1|TRBV19|-|12|-
TGTGCCAGTCAGACAGTCTACAATGAGCAGTTCTTC
CASQTVYNEQFF
>TRBJ1-5|TRBV5-3|-|15|-
TGTGCCAGAAGCTTGGGGCGGGATAGCAATCAGCCCCAGCATTTT
CARSLGRDSNQPQHF
>TRBJ2-1|TRBV2|few|15|TRBD2
TGTGCCAGCAAGCAGCGGGGGGGAACCTACAATGAGCAGTTCTTC
CASKQRGGTYNEQFF
>TRBJ2-1|TRBV7-3|-|16|TRBD2
TGTGCCAGCAGCTGGCATTTTAGCGGGTCATTAAATGAGCAGTTCTTC
CASSWHFSGSLNEQFF